This T cell receptor beta chain originates from a study of early T cells in non-severe SARS-CoV-2 infection. The CDR3 totals 14 residues. A single record per CDR3 protein comes from TCRdb applying MiXCR to the 5' RACE reads. The sample contains over 25,000 distinct CDR3 sequences, roughly 5.6% of which appear only once. The sample holds many counts of this clonotype. The antigen remains undetermined. A read error may account for a junction end that differs from germline. Study-wide results and caveats: VDJdb-based annotation leaned toward anti-spike CD8 responses and missed private and CD4 specificities.

The sequenced sample consisted of whole blood. V and J are TRBV12-3 or TRBV12-4 and TRBJ2-3, with TRBD2 matching over 10 bases. This TCR derives from an adult who was a healthcare worker with PCR-confirmed SARS-CoV-2 infection or an uninfected control (not recorded which). In DNA form, the CDR3 reads TGTGCCAGCAGTGTAGCGGGAGGCTCAGATACGCAGTATTTT. As protein: CASSVAGGSDTQYF.